This T cell receptor (beta chain) emerged from a study of early T cells in non-severe SARS-CoV-2 infection. Findings of the study overall: Private and CD4 specificities were missed by VDJdb matching, which favored anti-spike CD8 responses.

About this clonotype itself: What it binds is unknown.

Attachment of unique molecular identifiers to individual cDNA molecules was performed. TCRdb re-analysed the 5' RACE reads in MiXCR, keeping a single row per CDR3 protein. This sample carries about 88,000 distinct CDR3 sequences, 15% of them seen once, and the ten largest clones take less than 6%. This CDR3 is built from 14 residues. V lost 4 bases and J lost 5; bases outside the gene matches: 5. The germline V gene has CDR1 SEHNR and CDR2 FQNEAQ (reference sequence). Material for sequencing was whole blood. This chain links TRBV7-9 with TRBJ1-1; 9 nucleotides match TRBD1. This TCR was sampled from an adult who was a healthcare worker with PCR-confirmed SARS-CoV-2 infection or an uninfected control (not recorded which). The CDR3 region is CASSSGQGRTEAFF. The CDR3 DNA follows: TGTGCCAGCAGCTCCGGACAGGGGCGGACTGAAGCTTTCTTT.